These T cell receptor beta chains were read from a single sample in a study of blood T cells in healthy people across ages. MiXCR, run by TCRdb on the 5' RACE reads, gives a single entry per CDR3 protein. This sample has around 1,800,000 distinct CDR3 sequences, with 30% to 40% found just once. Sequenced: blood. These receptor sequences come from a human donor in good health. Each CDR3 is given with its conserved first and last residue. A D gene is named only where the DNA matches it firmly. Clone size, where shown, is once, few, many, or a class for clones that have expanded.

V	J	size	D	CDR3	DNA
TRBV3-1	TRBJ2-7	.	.	CASTWGEEIQYF	TGTGCCAGCACCTGGGGGGAAGAGATCCAGTACTTC
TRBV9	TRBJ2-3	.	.	CASSVAGYGPDTQYF	TGTGCCAGCAGCGTAGCAGGTTATGGCCCAGATACGCAGTATTTT
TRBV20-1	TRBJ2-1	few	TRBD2	CSAPGLAGVNNEQFF	TGCAGTGCCCCTGGACTAGCGGGGGTGAACAATGAGCAGTTCTTC
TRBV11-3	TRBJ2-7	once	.	CASSLGPVAGLEGYEQYF	TGTGCCAGCAGCTTAGGCCCCGTGGCGGGATTAGAAGGCTACGAGCAGTACTTC
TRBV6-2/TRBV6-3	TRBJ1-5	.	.	CASRSRGEPQHF	TGTGCCAGCAGGTCCAGGGGTGAGCCCCAGCATTTT
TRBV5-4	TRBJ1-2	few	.	CASSSGLDYGYTF	TGTGCCAGCAGCTCGGGACTGGACTATGGCTACACCTTC
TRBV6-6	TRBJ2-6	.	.	CASSYARSGANVLTF	TGTGCCAGCAGTTACGCTCGGTCTGGGGCCAACGTCCTGACTTTC
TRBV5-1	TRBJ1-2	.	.	CASSETGGGYTF	TGTGCCAGCAGCGAGACAGGCGGTGGCTACACCTTC
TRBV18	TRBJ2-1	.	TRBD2	CASSRGTSGGLVDEQFF	TGTGCCAGCTCCAGGGGAACTAGCGGGGGGCTAGTCGATGAGCAGTTCTTC
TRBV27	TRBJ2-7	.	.	CASSLSGTSAYYEQYF	TGTGCCAGCAGTTTGTCCGGGACCTCCGCTTACTACGAGCAGTACTTC
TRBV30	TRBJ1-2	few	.	CAWSVPRVTNYGYTF	TGTGCCTGGAGTGTACCCAGGGTAACTAACTATGGCTACACCTTC
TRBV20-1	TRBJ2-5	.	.	CSARDLYAFQETQYF	TGCAGTGCTAGAGATCTGTATGCCTTTCAAGAGACCCAGTACTTC
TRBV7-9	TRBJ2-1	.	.	CASSPGAGNNEQFF	TGTGCCAGCAGCCCCGGGGCGGGGAACAATGAGCAGTTCTTC
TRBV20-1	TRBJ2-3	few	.	CSARWAERQGTDTQYF	TGCAGTGCTAGATGGGCGGAGCGGCAAGGTACAGATACGCAGTATTTT
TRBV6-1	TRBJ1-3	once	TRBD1	CASRAEDRGDGNTIYF	TGTGCCAGCAGAGCAGAGGACAGGGGTGATGGAAACACCATATATTTT
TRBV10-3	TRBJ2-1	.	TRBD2	CAIKNTGTSGIYEQFF	TGTGCCATCAAGAATACCGGGACTAGCGGGATCTATGAGCAGTTCTTC
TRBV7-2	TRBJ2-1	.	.	CASSQLGQLSYNEQFF	TGTGCCAGCAGCCAATTAGGACAACTCTCCTACAATGAGCAGTTCTTC